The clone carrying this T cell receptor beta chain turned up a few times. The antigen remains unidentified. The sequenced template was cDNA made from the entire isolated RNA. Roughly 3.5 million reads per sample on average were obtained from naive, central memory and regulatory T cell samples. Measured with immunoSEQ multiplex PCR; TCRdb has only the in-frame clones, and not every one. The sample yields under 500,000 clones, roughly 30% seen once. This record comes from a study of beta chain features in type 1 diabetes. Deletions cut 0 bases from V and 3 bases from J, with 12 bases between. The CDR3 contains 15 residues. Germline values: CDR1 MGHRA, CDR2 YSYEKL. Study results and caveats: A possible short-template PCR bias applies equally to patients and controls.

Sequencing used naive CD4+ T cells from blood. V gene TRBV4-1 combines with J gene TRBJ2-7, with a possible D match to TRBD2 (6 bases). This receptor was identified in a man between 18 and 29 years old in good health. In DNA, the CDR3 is TGCGCCAGCAGCCAAGAGCGGCTAGCGAACTACGAGCAGTACTTC. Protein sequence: CASSQERLANYEQYF.